This T cell receptor (beta chain) was sequenced for a study of blood T cell repertoires in COVID-19. The CDR3 length is 17 residues. Trimming at V came to 2 bases and at J to 2 bases, leaving 4 bases not matched to a gene. Germline CDR1 LGHDT, CDR2 YNNKEL (reference sequence). Repertoires were generated with immunoSEQ multiplex PCR, while TCRdb's copy carries only in-frame clones and drops some. This sample has 250,000 to 300,000 clones, with about 85% found just once. The V and J genes are TRBV3-1 (or the pseudogene TRBV3-2) and TRBJ2-5; 14 bases map to TRBD2. Sequenced: peripheral blood. The receptor comes from a man between 18 and 35 years old with active or convalescent COVID-19. CDR3: CASSQRLAGGPQETQYF. In nucleotides, the CDR3 is TGTGCCAGCAGCCAACGACTAGCGGGAGGGCCGCAAGAGACCCAGTACTTC.